This entry is about one TCR beta chain. Its antigen is unknown. The data derive from a study of shared clonotypes between healthy human individuals. The CDR3 runs to 14 residues. The V and J ends lost 6 bases and 1 base respectively, with 10 bases between them. In germline, CDR1 is MNHEY, CDR2 SVGAGI. Overall study results and limits: Blood was the sole source, and tissue repertoires probably differ.

Some clones are missing from TCRdb's copy, which holds only in-frame ones; the method was immunoSEQ multiplex PCR. The sample records millions of clones, 85% to 95% being singletons. The gene calls are TRBV6-5 and TRBJ1-3; no clear D. Sequencing input: naive CD4+ T cells sorted from blood. Subset denoted: CD45RA+ positively selected. This TCR derives from a young man in good health. CDR3 sequence (DNA): TGTGCCAGCAGAAACTTCGGGTCTGGAAACACCATATATTTT. Encoded protein: CASRNFGSGNTIYF.